This T cell receptor (beta chain) was documented in a study of blood T cell repertoires in COVID-19. Study summary: The origin of the acute and convalescent COVID-19 samples was the United States, Italy and Spain.

A note on this clone: The same CDR3 is also encoded by other DNA sequences in this sample.

Authors' methods: Amplification from reference gene primers served as the basis for estimated nucleated cell counts. Profiled with immunoSEQ multiplex PCR; TCRdb holds only in-frame clones, not every one. V and J calls and clone size follow that table, whereas D and trimming were derived from the DNA. The sample holds 120,000 or so clones, more than 75% seen once. With 6 bases removed from V and 4 bases from J, the gap between germline ends came to 12 bases. This CDR3 spans 12 amino acids. Germline lookup yields CDR1 SQVTM and CDR2 ANQGSEA. The chain has TRBV29-1 and TRBJ1-1; tentative D call: TRBD1 (6 bases). The sequenced sample consisted of peripheral blood. The TCR was taken from a human donor in a cohort sampled during active COVID-19. CDR3 residues: CSVVRGGTEAFF. For the CDR3, the DNA is TGCAGCGTGGTCAGGGGCGGCACTGAAGCTTTCTTT.